The TCR beta chain described here comes from a study of Graves' ophthalmopathy and Graves' hyperthyroidism (dated by TCRdb to the late 2010s). At the level of the whole study: Peripheral blood was collected before any treatment was given, at the time of initial diagnosis. Following sample collection, hyperthyroidism patients were given methimazole at a starting dose of 30 mg daily, and ophthalmopathy patients were given high-dose intravenous methylprednisolone. In total, 135 blood samples were TCR-sequenced: roughly 45 ophthalmopathy, roughly 80 hyperthyroidism and roughly 17 hyperthyroidism-to-ophthalmopathy patients. To explore V-J signatures distinguishing ophthalmopathy from hyperthyroidism, a discovery set of around 100 patients (roughly 42 ophthalmopathy, 55 to 60 stable hyperthyroidism) was enrolled. TCR beta repertoire signatures were used to distinguish Graves' ophthalmopathy from Graves' hyperthyroidism and to predict progression to ophthalmopathy. In about six hyperthyroidism patients, the T-cell repertoire of thyroid tissue was compared with the T-cell repertoire of blood. An independent validation cohort was composed of 18 hyperthyroidism patients and some 16 patients who later progressed from hyperthyroidism to ophthalmopathy.

For repertoire sequencing, TCR beta CDR3 regions were amplified from RNA transcripts. HTBI primers and the Qiagen OneStep RT-PCR kit were used in a first-round RT-PCR, which was followed by a second-round multiplex PCR, size selection and purification. Libraries were sequenced on an Illumina HiSeq2000 using paired-end 100 bp reads. The paper's processing steps were these. Reads were processed with SOAPnuke, discarding reads with adapters, uncalled bases, mean Phred below 15, or no exact constant-primer or identifier match. High-quality paired reads were merged with COPE v1.2.5. Unique nucleotide sequences were defined as clonotypes and aligned to IMGT TRB V, D and J references using MiTCR v1.1. Analysis was restricted to V-J combinations with a frequency above 0.0001, which covered approximately 99% of repertoires. A TCR clonal expansion and chaos score per V-J combination was defined as the ratio of F50 clonal expansion to chaos observed in the TCRdist matrix. Features were reduced by Welch's t-statistics and random forest to more than 10 V-J combinations, which fed a naive Bayes classifier. Thyroid-blood repertoire similarity was quantified with the Morisita-Horn index. TCRdb reprocessing: public reads trimmed at Q25 with fastp, clones called with MiXCR, in-frame beta chains kept. Each CDR3 protein gets just one entry, which takes the most common genes and DNA from the rows behind it. V and J calls and clone size were set by TCRdb, not the authors. The sample table shows 300,000 to 450,000 distinct CDR3 sequences, and about a sixth are seen once. 2.4% of the sample rests with the top ten.

Stable hyperthyroidism was defined as no progression to ophthalmopathy within 18 months of follow-up. The hyperthyroidism patients were 18 to 65 years old and newly diagnosed, with a disease duration of less than 2 months. Patients with other autoimmune diseases, uncontrolled infections, pregnancy or lactation were excluded. Clinical symptoms, serum thyroxine, TRAb, thyroid ultrasound and orbital computed tomography were used for diagnosis. Ficoll-Paque density gradient centrifugation was used to isolate PBMCs from under 11 ml of fresh peripheral blood. Total RNA was extracted using Trizol reagent, and RNA quality was checked on an Agilent 2100 Bioanalyzer. This clonotype was recorded many times. Which antigen it targets is not known. Base qualities were left out, and no much larger clone turns up one base away. Here is what the overall study found, with its caveats: In cross-validation, the 13-signature model distinguished ophthalmopathy from stable hyperthyroidism with about 90% sensitivity and approximately 81% specificity, and in the test set the corresponding values were around 80% and 75%. Among expanded thyroid clonotypes with frequency above 0.001, most also showed up in blood, which suggests that blood repertoires may reflect the thyroid immune response. In validation, the model predicted ophthalmopathy progression with about 71% sensitivity and approximately 75% specificity; roughly 11 predicted patients were CT-confirmed with GO in a median of approximately six months. Sample size was not predetermined statistically, and investigators were not blinded to group allocation.

Relative to germline, V is missing 5 bases and J is missing 2 bases, with 7 bases of the junction outside any gene match. Its CDR3 holds 16 amino acids, cysteine through phenylalanine. The kept DNA is CDR3 alone, 48 bases in frame from the first base. Sequences SGHAT (CDR1) and FQDESV (CDR2) are obtained from the germline V gene (reference sequence). In this chain, TRBV11-1 is recombined with TRBJ1-5; 9 nucleotides in the junction match TRBD1. The sequence derives from an adult woman with stable Graves' hyperthyroidism. The sequencing input was peripheral blood. The DNA sequence is TGTGCCAGCAGCCCGTCGGACAGGGGAGGCAATCAGCCCCAGCATTTT. This sequence encodes CASSPSDRGGNQPQHF.